The source of this T cell receptor beta chain is a study of blood T cell repertoires in COVID-19. Data came from immunoSEQ multiplex PCR; TCRdb stores just in-frame clones and leaves some out. The sample yields under 35,000 clones, about 78% seen once. This CDR3 region has 14 residues. The germline gives CDR1 SGHAT, CDR2 FQNNGV. V lost 5 bases and J lost 4, with 13 bases in between. The gene calls are TRBV11-2 and TRBJ2-3, with D perhaps TRBD1 (6 bases). The sequence was collected from a man older than 75 with acute or convalescent COVID-19. The specimen was peripheral blood. CDR3 sequence: CASSADNRADTQYF. DNA for the CDR3: TGTGCCAGCAGCGCGGATAACAGGGCAGATACGCAGTATTTT.